Detailed here is one T cell receptor beta chain. Its matching antigen is unknown. This sample is drawn from a study of cytomegalovirus exposure and HLA in healthy donors. General study findings and limits: In vitro checks showed that three CMV-associated chains really do target CMV antigens. Researchers reported from a later analysis that most CMV-associated TCR beta chains appeared HLA-restricted.

All the people who gave samples were healthy bone marrow donors. This CDR3 region has 15 residues. Trimming took 1 base from V and 9 from J; bases not matched to a gene: 8. Per germline, CDR1 SGHDT and CDR2 YYEEEE. Researchers ran the PCR with 60 Vbeta and 13 Jbeta primers. Repertoires were generated with immunoSEQ multiplex PCR, while TCRdb's copy carries only in-frame clones and drops some. Of 150,000 to 200,000 clones listed, about 86% are singletons. The source material was PBMCs. This sequence originates from a man between 35 and 55 years old in good health and CMV-seropositive. The rearrangement joins TRBV5-6 to TRBJ2-1; 9 nucleotides agree with TRBD1. CDR3 sequence: CASSLTGTGYGEQFF. The CDR3 nucleotides are TGTGCCAGCAGCTTGACCGGGACAGGGTATGGTGAGCAGTTCTTC.